This record looks at one TCR beta chain sequence and its context. The antigen remains unidentified. All of the isolated RNA was reverse transcribed, so expressed TCRB transcripts were sequenced. The method was immunoSEQ multiplex PCR; TCRdb's version includes in-frame clones alone and lacks a portion of them. The table records approximately 270,000 clones, approximately 14% of them present only once. The sample belongs to a study of beta chain features in type 1 diabetes. Germline loops: CDR1 MNHNS, CDR2 SASEGT. Trimming left V 2 bases short and J 1 base short, with 18 bases between. CDR3 length equals 17 residues. Overall study results and limits: Shortening of TCRB CDR3s, moderate but significant, appeared in all four CD4+ subsets of Type 1 diabetes patients.

The sequencing input was naive CD4+ T cells from blood. The chain joins TRBV6-1 to TRBJ2-7; tentatively, D is TRBD1 (6 bases). This TCR was sampled from a man between 25 and 39 years old with type 1 diabetes. The CDR3 nucleotides read TGTGCCAGCAGTGAATCTCTGTCCGGGACACTTTCCTACGAGCAGTACTTC. It yields the protein CASSESLSGTLSYEQYF.